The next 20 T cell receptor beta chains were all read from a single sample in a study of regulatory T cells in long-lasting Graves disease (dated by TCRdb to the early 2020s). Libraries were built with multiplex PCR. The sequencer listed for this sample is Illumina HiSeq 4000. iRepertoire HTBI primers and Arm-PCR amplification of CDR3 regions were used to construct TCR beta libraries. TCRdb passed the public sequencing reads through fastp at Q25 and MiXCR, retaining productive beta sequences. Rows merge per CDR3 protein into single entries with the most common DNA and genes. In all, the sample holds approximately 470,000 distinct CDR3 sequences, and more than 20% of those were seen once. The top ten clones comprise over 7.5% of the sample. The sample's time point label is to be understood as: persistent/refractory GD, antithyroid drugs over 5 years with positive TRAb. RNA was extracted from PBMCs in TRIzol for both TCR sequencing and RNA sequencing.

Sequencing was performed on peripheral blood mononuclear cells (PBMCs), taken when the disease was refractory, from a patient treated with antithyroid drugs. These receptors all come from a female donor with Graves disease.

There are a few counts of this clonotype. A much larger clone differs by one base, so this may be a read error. The CDR3 bases are TGTGCCAGCAGCTCCGAGACTAGCGGTTACAATGAGCAGTTCTTC. This translates into CASSSETSGYNEQFF. The J gene is TRBJ2-1, the V gene TRBV11-2; the match to TRBD2 covers 9 bases. This CDR3 contains 15 residues. Germline CDR1 SGHAT, CDR2 FQNNGV. With V trimmed by 4 bases and J by 4 bases, 5 bases remained unmatched.

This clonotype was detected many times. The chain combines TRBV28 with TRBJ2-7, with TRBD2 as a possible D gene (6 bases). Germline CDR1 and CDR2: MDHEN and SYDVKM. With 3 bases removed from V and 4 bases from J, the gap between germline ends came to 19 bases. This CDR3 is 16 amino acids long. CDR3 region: CASSFIIGTGGYEQYF. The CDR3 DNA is TGTGCCAGCAGTTTTATAATAGGGACTGGGGGATACGAGCAGTACTTC.

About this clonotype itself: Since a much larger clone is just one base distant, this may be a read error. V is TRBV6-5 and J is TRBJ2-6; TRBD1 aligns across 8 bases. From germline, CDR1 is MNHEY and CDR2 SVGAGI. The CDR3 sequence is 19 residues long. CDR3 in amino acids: CASSYRRGTGISGANVLAF. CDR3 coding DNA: TGTGCCAGCAGTTACCGCCGGGGGACAGGCATCTCTGGGGCCAACGTCCTGGCTTTC.

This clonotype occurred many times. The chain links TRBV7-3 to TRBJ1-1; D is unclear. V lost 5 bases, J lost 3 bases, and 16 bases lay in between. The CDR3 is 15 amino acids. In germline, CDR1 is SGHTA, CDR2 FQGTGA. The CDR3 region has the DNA TGTGCCAGCAGCGAAGGAGGTTTAAGGGACACTGAAGCTTTCTTT. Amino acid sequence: CASSEGGLRDTEAFF.

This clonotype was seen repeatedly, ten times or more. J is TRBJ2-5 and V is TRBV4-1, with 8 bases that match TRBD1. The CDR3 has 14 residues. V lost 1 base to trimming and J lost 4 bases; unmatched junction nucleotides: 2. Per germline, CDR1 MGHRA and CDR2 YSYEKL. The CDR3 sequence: CASSQVDRAETQYF. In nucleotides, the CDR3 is TGCGCCAGCAGCCAAGTGGACAGGGCAGAGACCCAGTACTTC.

The CDR3 reads CASSAGLLQETQYF. The CDR3 DNA reads TGTGCCAGCAGTGCGGGACTACTCCAAGAGACCCAGTACTTC. V gene TRBV12-3 or TRBV12-4 combines with J gene TRBJ2-5, with 7 nucleotides matching TRBD2. J was trimmed by 1 base and V by 5 bases; bases with no gene match: 4. CDR3 length equals 14 residues.

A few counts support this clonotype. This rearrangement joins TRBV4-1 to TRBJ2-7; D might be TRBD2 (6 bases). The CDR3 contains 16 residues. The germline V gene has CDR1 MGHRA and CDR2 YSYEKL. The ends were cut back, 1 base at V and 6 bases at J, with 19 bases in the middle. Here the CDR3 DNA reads TGCGCCAGCAGCCAAGCCGGGGTGCGGGATCTTCGCGAGCAGTACTTC. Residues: CASSQAGVRDLREQYF.

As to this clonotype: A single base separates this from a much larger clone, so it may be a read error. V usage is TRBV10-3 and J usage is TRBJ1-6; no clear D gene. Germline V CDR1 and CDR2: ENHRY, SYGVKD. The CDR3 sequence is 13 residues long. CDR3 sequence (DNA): TGTGCCAGCAGTGAGGGCTGTAATTCACCCCTCCACTTT. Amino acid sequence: CASSEGCNSPLHF.

CDR3 sequence: CSARDTGRAYEQYF. CDR3 nucleotides: TGCAGTGCTAGAGATACCGGGAGGGCCTACGAGCAGTACTTC. The V and J genes are TRBV20-1 and TRBJ2-7; 8 positions match TRBD2. J was trimmed by 2 bases and V by 0 bases; bases with no gene match: 3. Germline V gene lookup returns CDR1 DFQATT and CDR2 SNEGSKA (reference sequence). The CDR3 sequence is 14 residues long.

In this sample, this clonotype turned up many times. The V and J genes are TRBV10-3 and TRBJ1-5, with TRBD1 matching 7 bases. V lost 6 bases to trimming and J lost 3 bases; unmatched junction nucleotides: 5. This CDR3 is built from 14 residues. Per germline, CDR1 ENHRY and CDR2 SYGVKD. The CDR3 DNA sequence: TGTGCCATCAGGGGAACAGGGGACAATCAGCCCCAGCATTTT. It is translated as CAIRGTGDNQPQHF.

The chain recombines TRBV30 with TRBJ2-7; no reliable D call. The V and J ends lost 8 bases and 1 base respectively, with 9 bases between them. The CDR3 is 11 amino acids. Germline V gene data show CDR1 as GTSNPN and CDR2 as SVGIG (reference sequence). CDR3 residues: CAAQGSYEQYF. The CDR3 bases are TGTGCCGCCCAAGGGTCCTACGAGCAGTACTTC.

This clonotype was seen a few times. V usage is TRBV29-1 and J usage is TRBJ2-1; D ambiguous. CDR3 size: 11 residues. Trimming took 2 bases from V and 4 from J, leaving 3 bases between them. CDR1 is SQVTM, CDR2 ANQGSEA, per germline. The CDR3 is CSVETYNEQFF. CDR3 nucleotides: TGCAGCGTTGAAACTTACAATGAGCAGTTCTTC.

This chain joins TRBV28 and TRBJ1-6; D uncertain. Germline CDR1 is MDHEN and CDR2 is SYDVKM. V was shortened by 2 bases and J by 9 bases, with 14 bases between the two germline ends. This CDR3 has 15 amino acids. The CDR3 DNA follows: TGTGCCAGCAGTTTAAGGGTAGGGAGCGGTTCACCCCTCCACTTT. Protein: CASSLRVGSGSPLHF.

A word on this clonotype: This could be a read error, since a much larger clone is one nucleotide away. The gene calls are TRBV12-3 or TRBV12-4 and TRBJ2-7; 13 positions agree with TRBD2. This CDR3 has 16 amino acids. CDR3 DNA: TGTGCCAGCAGTTGGACTAGCGGGGGCAAATCCTACGGGCAGTACTTC. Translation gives CASSWTSGGKSYGQYF.

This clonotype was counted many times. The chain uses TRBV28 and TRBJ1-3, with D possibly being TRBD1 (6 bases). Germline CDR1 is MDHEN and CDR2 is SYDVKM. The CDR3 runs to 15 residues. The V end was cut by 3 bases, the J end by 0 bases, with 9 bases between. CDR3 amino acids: CASSLGAFSGNTIYF. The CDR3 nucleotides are TGTGCCAGCAGTTTGGGGGCCTTCTCTGGAAACACCATATATTTT.

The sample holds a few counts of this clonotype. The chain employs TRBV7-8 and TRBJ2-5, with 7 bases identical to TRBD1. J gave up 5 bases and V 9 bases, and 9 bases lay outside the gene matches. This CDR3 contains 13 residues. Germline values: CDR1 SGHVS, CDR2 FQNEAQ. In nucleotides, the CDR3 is TGTGCCAGTGGGGACAGATGGGCCGAGACCCAGTACTTC. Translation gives CASGDRWAETQYF.

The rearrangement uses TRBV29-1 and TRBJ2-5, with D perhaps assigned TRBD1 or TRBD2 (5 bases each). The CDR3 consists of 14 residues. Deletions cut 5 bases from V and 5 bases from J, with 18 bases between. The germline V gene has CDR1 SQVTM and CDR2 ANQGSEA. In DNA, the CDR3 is TGCAGCGTTAATGGGTTTGGGACCGCGGAGACCCAGTACTTC. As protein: CSVNGFGTAETQYF.

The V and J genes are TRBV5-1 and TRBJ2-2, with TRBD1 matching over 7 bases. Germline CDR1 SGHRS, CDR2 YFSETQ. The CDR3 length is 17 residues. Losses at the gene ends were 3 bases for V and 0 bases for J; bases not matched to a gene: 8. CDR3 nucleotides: TGCGCCAGCAGCTATCGGGACAGACCGACGAACACCGGGGAGCTGTTTTTT. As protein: CASSYRDRPTNTGELFF.

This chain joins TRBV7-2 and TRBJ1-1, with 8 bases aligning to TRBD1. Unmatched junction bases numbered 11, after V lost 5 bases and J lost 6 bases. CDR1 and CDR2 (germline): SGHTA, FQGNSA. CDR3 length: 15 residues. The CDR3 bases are TGTGCCAGCAGCAGAGTGGAGACAGGGGATCCTGAAGCTTTCTTT. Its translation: CASSRVETGDPEAFF.

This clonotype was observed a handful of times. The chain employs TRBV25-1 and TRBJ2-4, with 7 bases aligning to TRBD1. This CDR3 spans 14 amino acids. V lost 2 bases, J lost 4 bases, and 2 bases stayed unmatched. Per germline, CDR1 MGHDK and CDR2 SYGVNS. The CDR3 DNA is TGTGCCAGCAGTGAAGGACAGGTTAAAAACATTCAGTACTTC. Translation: CASSEGQVKNIQYF.